Reported below is one T cell receptor beta chain. Sequenced by immunoSEQ multiplex PCR; TCRdb stores in-frame clones only, minus some. The sample has approximately 80,000 clones, 70% to 90% seen once. The data were taken from a study of T cells in localized non-small cell lung cancer. The CDR3 is made up of 14 amino acids. Germline CDR1 is SGDLS and CDR2 is YYNGEE. V was trimmed by 0 bases and J by 10 bases, leaving 14 bases between them. The sample consisted of peripheral blood, taken before any cancer treatment. V gene TRBV9 combines with J gene TRBJ2-1; D is possibly TRBD1 or TRBD2 (5 bases each). The sequence came from a female donor of 60 years or more with stage I lung adenocarcinoma. CDR3 sequence (DNA): TGTGCCAGCAGCGTAGGACCGCCCGGGGCAGAGCAGTTCTTC. The encoded protein is CASSVGPPGAEQFF.